The 11 T cell receptor beta chains listed next were all sequenced from one sample in a study of shared T cell receptors in the human thymus. Sequencing was performed with immunoSEQ multiplex PCR; in TCRdb, only in-frame clones are kept and a portion is missing. The table records almost 550,000 clones, 70% to 80% of them present only once. The same specimen was also included in a second study, on human thymus T cells.

Sequenced input: thymocytes. These receptors were collected from a boy younger than two with a congenital heart defect.

The V gene is TRBV4-2, the J gene TRBJ2-7; TRBD2 matches at 10 bases. The length of the CDR3 is 23 residues. J was trimmed by 3 bases and V by 0 bases; bases with no gene match: 26. CDR1 is LGHNA and CDR2 is YNFKEQ in the germline V gene. The CDR3 reads CASSQERPSGRGSLGGGSYEQYF. The CDR3, as DNA: TGTGCCAGCAGCCAAGAACGGCCCAGCGGGAGGGGCTCGCTGGGGGGTGGGAGCTACGAGCAGTACTTC.

The CDR3 coding sequence is TGTGCCAGCAGCCATTCAGGGCCGAACACTGAAGCTTTCTTT. Translation: CASSHSGPNTEAFF. The V and J genes are TRBV14 and TRBJ1-1; D possibly corresponds to TRBD1 (5 bases). V lost 3 bases and J lost 1, with 9 bases in between. Germline CDR1 is SGHDN and CDR2 is FVKESK. CDR3 length: 14 residues.

The V and J genes are TRBV7-9 and TRBJ2-7; TRBD1 might be the D (6 bases). The V gene lost 7 bases and the J gene lost 3 bases, with 13 bases spanning the gap. CDR3 length: 13 residues. CDR1 is SEHNR and CDR2 is FQNEAQ in the germline V gene (reference sequence). CDR3 loop: CASNLDSLYEQYF. CDR3 nucleotides: TGTGCCAGCAACCTGGACAGCCTCTACGAGCAGTACTTC.

This chain connects TRBV27 to TRBJ2-1; no definite D call. Germline V CDR1 and CDR2: MNHEY, SMNVEV (reference sequence). The CDR3 runs 15 residues. Trimming cost V 10 bases and J 0 bases, with 16 bases left between them. DNA for the CDR3: TGTGCCACCACCCCCATGGGCAGCTCCTACAATGAGCAGTTCTTC. As protein: CATTPMGSSYNEQFF.

The chain carries TRBV5-1 and TRBJ2-3, with D perhaps TRBD1 (6 bases). This CDR3 has 15 amino acids. The V end was cut by 3 bases, the J end by 2 bases, with 13 bases between. Germline CDR1 SGHRS, CDR2 YFSETQ. The CDR3 protein is CASSSTGFPTDTQYF. CDR3 DNA sequence: TGCGCCAGCAGCTCAACAGGGTTCCCCACAGATACGCAGTATTTT.

V is TRBV7-9 and J is TRBJ1-2; the match to TRBD1 covers 8 bases. The CDR3 sequence is 15 residues long. Germline V gene lookup returns CDR1 SEHNR and CDR2 FQNEAQ (reference sequence). With 4 bases clipped from V and 3 bases from J, the junction kept 7 bases outside the gene matches. The CDR3 reads CASSSTRDRHYGYTF. CDR3 bases: TGTGCCAGCAGCTCCACCCGGGACAGGCACTATGGCTACACCTTC.

This chain connects TRBV30 to TRBJ2-7; D is unresolved. The CDR3 runs to 11 residues. V lost 3 bases to trimming and J lost 3 bases, with 6 bases between them. Looked up from germline, CDR1 is GTSNPN and CDR2 is SVGIG (reference sequence). CDR3 loop: CAWSAYYEQYF. In DNA, the CDR3 is TGTGCCTGGAGCGCCTACTACGAGCAGTACTTC.

The rearrangement links TRBV5-4 to TRBJ1-3; 8 bases align to TRBD1. The CDR3 totals 15 residues. V lost 0 bases to trimming and J lost 4 bases; unmatched junction nucleotides: 3. CDR1 is SGHNT, CDR2 YYREEE, per germline (reference sequence). CDR3 in amino acids: CASSLATGEGNTIYF. CDR3 nucleotides: TGTGCCAGCAGCTTGGCGACAGGGGAAGGAAACACCATATATTTT.

This rearrangement joins TRBV25-1 to TRBJ1-4, with unresolved D. Germline V lookup: CDR1 MGHDK, CDR2 SYGVNS. The ends were cut back, 0 bases at V and 4 bases at J, with 6 bases in the middle. CDR3 size: 14 residues. CDR3 loop: CASSEYRGNEKLFF. The CDR3 DNA reads as TGTGCCAGCAGTGAATATCGGGGTAATGAAAAACTGTTTTTT.

V gene TRBV9 combines with J gene TRBJ2-1; D is uncertain. V lost 0 bases, J lost 0 bases, and 16 bases lay in between. This CDR3 contains 18 residues. From germline, CDR1 is SGDLS and CDR2 YYNGEE. CDR3 DNA: TGTGCCAGCAGCGTAGGCTTAATAAACCCGAGCTCCTACAATGAGCAGTTCTTC. Its protein product is CASSVGLINPSSYNEQFF. Together with reference TRBV9 and TRBJ2-1, the CDR3 gives the full variable domain: DSGVTQTPKHLITATGQRVTLRCSPRSGDLSVYWYQQSLDQGLQFLIQYYNGEERAKGNILERFSAQQFPDLHSELNLSSLELGDSALYFCASSVGLINPSSYNEQFFGPGTRLTVL.

The chain carries TRBV5-1 and TRBJ2-7, with D perhaps TRBD2 (5 bases). Deletions cut 5 bases from V and 5 bases from J, with 20 bases between. From germline, CDR1 is SGHRS and CDR2 YFSETQ. The CDR3 has 15 amino acids. The CDR3, as DNA: TGCGCCAGCAGAGAATCCCCCGAGGGTGCAGACGAGCAGTACTTC. This translates into CASRESPEGADEQYF.